The count of the clone carrying this T cell receptor (beta chain) is one. The target antigen is unknown. This sample is drawn from a study of shared clonotypes between healthy human individuals. Study at large: Per donor, CD8 memory used one plate, CD8 naive used two, CD4 memory used three and CD4 naive used three. Findings and limits, study-wide: A reduction in generation probabilities was seen for non-shared clonotypes relative to those shared by all four donors. What naive subsets generally showed was a larger estimated richness than memory subsets showed.

There are 15 residues in the CDR3. CDR1 SGHNT and CDR2 YENEEA come from the germline V gene. Trimming stripped 1 base from V and 0 bases from J, with 10 bases between. Each sample came from a Caucasian adult donor living in Nashville, Tennessee. Here immunoSEQ multiplex PCR was the method, and the copy in TCRdb shows in-frame clones only, minus some. The profile covers around 2.5 million clones, with roughly 93% appearing a single time and approximately 0.35% taken by the ten largest. The chain joins TRBV11-3 to TRBJ2-7; D is uncertain. The sample comprised naive CD4+ T cells from PBMCs. Regarding subset: CD45RA+ positively selected. The TCR originated in a man between 18 and 35 years old in good health. Some clones in this sample may be carry-over from other donors' samples. This CDR3 reads CASSLGVYSSYEQYF. The CDR3 bases are TGTGCCAGCAGCTTAGGTGTCTACAGCTCCTACGAGCAGTACTTC.